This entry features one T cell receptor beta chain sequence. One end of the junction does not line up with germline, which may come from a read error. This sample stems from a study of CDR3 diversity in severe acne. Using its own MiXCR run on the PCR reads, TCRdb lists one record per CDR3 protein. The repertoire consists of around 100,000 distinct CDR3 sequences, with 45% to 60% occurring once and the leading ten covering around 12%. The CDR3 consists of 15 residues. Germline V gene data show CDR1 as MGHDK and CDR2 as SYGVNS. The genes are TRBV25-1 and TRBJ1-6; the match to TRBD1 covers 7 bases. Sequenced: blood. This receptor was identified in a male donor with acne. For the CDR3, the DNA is TGCGCCAGCAGCCCTGTGGGACAGAATAATTCACCCCTCCACTTT. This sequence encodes CASSPVGQNNSPLHF.